The clone carrying this T cell receptor beta chain was seen only a few times. Trimming pared 3 bases from V and 5 bases from J, leaving 11 bases between. The CDR3 length is 13 residues. CDR1 and CDR2 from the germline V gene are ENHRY and SYGVKD. Sample-barcoded 5' priming and a J-beta primer mix drove a second PCR of about 6 to 12 cycles. Each CDR3 protein gets one entry after TCRdb re-called the 5' RACE reads with MiXCR. The table has about 2 million distinct CDR3 sequences, roughly 52% seen once. These data come from a study of blood T cells in healthy people across ages. The TCR sequence derives from a woman aged 40 to 55 in good health. Sample: blood. The chain employs TRBV10-3 and TRBJ2-7; D uncertain. The chain's CDR3 is CAISDGSANEQYF. The DNA for the CDR3 is TGTGCCATCAGTGATGGTAGTGCGAACGAGCAGTACTTC.